Listed below are T cell receptor beta chains from one sample, sequenced in a study of blood T cell repertoires in COVID-19. TCRdb keeps only in-frame clones here, not all; method: immunoSEQ multiplex PCR. The sample carries about 68,000 clones, about nine tenths recorded once. Sequenced: peripheral blood. Receptor source: a man aged 25-40 years with acute or convalescent COVID-19. Both conserved end residues are part of each CDR3. A D gene is named only where the DNA matches it firmly. Clone size is given for some rows only: seen once, a few or many times, or a class if the clone is expanded.

>.|.|TRBJ2-1|14|TRBV7-2
CASSLAGVRNEQFF
TGTGCCAGCAGCTTAGCGGGAGTTCGGAATGAGCAGTTCTTC
>once|TRBD2|TRBJ2-1|16|TRBV19
CASSSRLAGGYNEQFF
TGTGCCAGTAGTTCTCGACTAGCGGGAGGCTACAATGAGCAGTTCTTC
>medium-sized|TRBD2|TRBJ2-7|18|TRBV4-2
CASSQESGLPDPTYEQYF
TGTGCCAGCAGCCAAGAATCGGGACTACCCGACCCTACCTACGAGCAGTACTTC
>.|TRBD1|TRBJ1-1|18|TRBV5-1
CASQWDRVDKGARTEAFF
TGCGCCAGCCAATGGGACAGGGTCGATAAGGGCGCGCGTACTGAAGCTTTCTTT
>.|.|TRBJ2-1|16|TRBV11-1
CASSLRGLSSYNEQFF
TGTGCCAGCAGCTTAAGGGGCCTAAGCTCCTACAATGAGCAGTTCTTC
>.|TRBD2|TRBJ2-1|16|TRBV28
CASSFGRVAGVNEQFF
TGTGCCAGCAGTTTTGGTCGGGTAGCGGGAGTTAATGAGCAGTTCTTC
>.|TRBD1|TRBJ1-2|16|TRBV11-2
CASRDPLGQGPYGYTF
TGTGCCAGCAGAGATCCCCTGGGACAGGGACCTTATGGCTACACCTTC
>few|.|TRBJ1-2|14|TRBV29-1
CSVEEFGGSYGYTF
TGCAGCGTTGAAGAGTTTGGAGGAAGCTATGGCTACACCTTC
>.|TRBD1|TRBJ2-7|17|TRBV5-8
CASSFAQGQGRSYEQYF
TGTGCCAGCAGCTTCGCTCAAGGACAGGGAAGGTCCTACGAGCAGTACTTC
>few|TRBD1|TRBJ1-1|15|TRBV10-3
CAISDARTGNTEAFF
TGTGCCATCAGCGACGCCAGGACAGGGAACACTGAAGCTTTCTTT